This T cell receptor beta chain was captured in a study of blood T cell repertoires in COVID-19. Study in general: There were acute and convalescent COVID-19 samples, and they came from the United States, Italy and Spain. In each case, the material was cDNA or gDNA derived from T cells, B-cell-depleted T cells, or PBMCs.

Original processing notes: Estimation of nucleated cell counts relied on the amplification of reference gene primers. This table comes from immunoSEQ multiplex PCR, and its TCRdb copy is limited to in-frame clones, with some not included. V and J calls and clone size follow that table, whereas D and trimming were derived from the DNA. The profile shows 120,000 or so clones, roughly nine tenths of them singletons. The CDR3 is made up of 13 amino acids. Germline trimming cut 6 bases from V and 12 bases from J; bases unmatched to any gene: 8. Germline V gene data show CDR1 as MNHEY and CDR2 as SVGEGT. Sequencing was performed on peripheral blood. V and J are TRBV6-2 or TRBV6-3 and TRBJ2-7; 13 bases line up with TRBD2. This TCR derives from a man in his 70s who had recovered from COVID-19. CDR3 in DNA: TGTGCCAGCAGCCAGGGACTAGCGGGAACACGGTACTTC. This codes for CASSQGLAGTRYF.